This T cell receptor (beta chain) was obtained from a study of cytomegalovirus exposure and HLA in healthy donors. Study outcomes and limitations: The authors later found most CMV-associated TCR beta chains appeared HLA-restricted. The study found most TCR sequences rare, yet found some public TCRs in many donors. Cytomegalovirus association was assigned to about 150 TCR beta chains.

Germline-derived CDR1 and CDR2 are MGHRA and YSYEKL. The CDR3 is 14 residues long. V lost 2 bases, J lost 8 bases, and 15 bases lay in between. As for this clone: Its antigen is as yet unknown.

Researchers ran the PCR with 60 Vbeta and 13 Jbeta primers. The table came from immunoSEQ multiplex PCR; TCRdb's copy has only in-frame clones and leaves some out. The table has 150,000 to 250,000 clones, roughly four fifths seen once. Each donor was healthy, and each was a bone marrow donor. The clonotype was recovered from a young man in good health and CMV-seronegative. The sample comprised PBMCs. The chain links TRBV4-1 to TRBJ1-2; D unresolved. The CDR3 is CASSQWWRPGGYTF. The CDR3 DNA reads TGCGCCAGCAGCCAATGGTGGCGGCCCGGAGGCTACACCTTC.